This T cell receptor (beta chain) comes out of a study of beta chain features in type 1 diabetes. General study points: When Type 1 diabetes patients were examined, their TCRB CDR3s proved moderately but significantly shorter in all four CD4+ subsets. The naive, central memory and Treg TCRB repertoires of patients appeared to be more similar to one another than those of healthy donors.

Germline CDR1 and CDR2: GTSNPN and SVGIG (reference sequence). Trimming pared 0 bases from V and 7 bases from J, leaving 10 bases between. The length of the CDR3 is 14 residues. The sequenced template was cDNA made from the entire isolated RNA. The protocol was immunoSEQ multiplex PCR, while the TCRdb copy is restricted to in-frame clones and leaves out a portion. The sample records 65,000 to 85,000 clones, 49% being singletons. On this clone itself: Its cognate antigen is unknown.

Sequencing input: central memory CD4+ T cells from blood. This rearrangement joins TRBV30 to TRBJ1-6; D perhaps matches TRBD1 (6 bases). This receptor was identified in a man aged 30 to 45 with type 1 diabetes. CDR3 DNA sequence: TGTGCCTGGAGTGTCAACAGGGAGAATTCACCCCTCCACTTT. The encoded protein is CAWSVNRENSPLHF.